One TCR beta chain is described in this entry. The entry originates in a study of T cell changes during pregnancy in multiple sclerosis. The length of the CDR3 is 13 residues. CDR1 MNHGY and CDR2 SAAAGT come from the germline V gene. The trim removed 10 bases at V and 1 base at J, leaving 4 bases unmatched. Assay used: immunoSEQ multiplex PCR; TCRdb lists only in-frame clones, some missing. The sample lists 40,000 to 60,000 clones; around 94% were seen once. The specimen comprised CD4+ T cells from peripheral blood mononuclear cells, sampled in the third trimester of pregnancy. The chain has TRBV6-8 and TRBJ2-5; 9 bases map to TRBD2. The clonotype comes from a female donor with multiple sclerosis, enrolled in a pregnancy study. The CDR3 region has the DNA TGTGCCACTCTAGCGGGGTTCCAAGAGACCCAGTACTTC. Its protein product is CATLAGFQETQYF.